This is a list of T cell receptor beta chains from one sample in a study of cytomegalovirus exposure and HLA in healthy donors. The assay was immunoSEQ multiplex PCR, and TCRdb's table has in-frame clones only and misses some. Of 100,000 to 150,000 clones detected, under 90% appear once; the ten largest clones hold 4%. Material for sequencing was PBMCs. The source of these receptors is a woman in her 40s in good health and CMV-seronegative. The CDR3 runs from the conserved cysteine through the conserved F or W. Each record gives: V gene, D gene, clone size, J gene, CDR3 protein, CDR3 DNA. D genes are given only for firm matches. The size of a clone is reported for some rows only, either as once, few or many, or as a class for expanded clones.

v_call: TRBV27; d_call: TRBD1; clone_size: NA; j_call: TRBJ1-1; cdr3_aa: CASSAGGRAEAFF; cdr3_nt: TGTGCCAGCAGTGCAGGGGGTAGGGCTGAAGCTTTCTTT
v_call: TRBV5-1; d_call: NA; clone_size: few; j_call: TRBJ1-2; cdr3_aa: CASRPRPSGGEGYTF; cdr3_nt: TGCGCCAGCAGGCCTCGCCCGTCGGGGGGAGAAGGCTACACCTTC
v_call: TRBV7-7; d_call: NA; clone_size: NA; j_call: TRBJ2-3; cdr3_aa: CASSPRRGTDTQYF; cdr3_nt: TGTGCTAGCAGCCCGAGGCGGGGCACAGATACGCAGTATTTT
v_call: TRBV6-5; d_call: TRBD1; clone_size: NA; j_call: TRBJ1-6; cdr3_aa: CASSRDRDRVSPLHF; cdr3_nt: TGTGCCAGCAGTCGTGACAGGGACAGAGTTTCACCCCTCCACTTT
v_call: TRBV18; d_call: TRBD1; clone_size: NA; j_call: TRBJ2-2; cdr3_aa: CASSPSRGRNTGELFF; cdr3_nt: TGTGCCAGCTCACCCAGCAGGGGGCGAAACACCGGGGAGCTGTTTTTT
v_call: TRBV6-6; d_call: NA; clone_size: once; j_call: TRBJ2-3; cdr3_aa: CASSYGPTQYF; cdr3_nt: TGTGCCAGCAGTTACGGGCCAACGCAGTATTTT
v_call: TRBV10-3; d_call: NA; clone_size: NA; j_call: TRBJ1-2; cdr3_aa: CAISDLFNYGYTF; cdr3_nt: TGTGCCATCAGTGATCTGTTTAACTATGGCTACACCTTC
v_call: TRBV4-2; d_call: NA; clone_size: NA; j_call: TRBJ2-6; cdr3_aa: CASSQEASASGANVLTF; cdr3_nt: TGTGCCAGCAGCCAAGAGGCTAGCGCCTCTGGGGCCAACGTCCTGACTTTC
v_call: TRBV4-2; d_call: NA; clone_size: NA; j_call: TRBJ2-5; cdr3_aa: CASSPGANQETQYF; cdr3_nt: TGTGCCAGCAGCCCAGGGGCAAACCAAGAGACCCAGTACTTC
v_call: TRBV27; d_call: NA; clone_size: NA; j_call: TRBJ1-4; cdr3_aa: CASGPTANEKLFF; cdr3_nt: TGTGCCAGCGGACCGACAGCTAATGAAAAACTGTTTTTT
v_call: TRBV28; d_call: NA; clone_size: NA; j_call: TRBJ2-7; cdr3_aa: CASSLIGTEGSYEQYF; cdr3_nt: TGTGCCAGCAGTTTGATTGGCACGGAGGGCTCCTACGAGCAGTACTTC
v_call: TRBV19; d_call: NA; clone_size: NA; j_call: TRBJ1-6; cdr3_aa: CARQQVTFRMAPLHF; cdr3_nt: TGTGCCAGGCAACAGGTAACGTTTAGAATGGCGCCCCTCCACTTT
v_call: TRBV7-2; d_call: NA; clone_size: NA; j_call: TRBJ2-3; cdr3_aa: CASSRLDRADTQYF; cdr3_nt: TGTGCCAGCAGTCGACTAGACAGGGCAGATACGCAGTATTTT
v_call: TRBV6-6; d_call: TRBD1; clone_size: NA; j_call: TRBJ1-1; cdr3_aa: CASSPDRALGGEAFF; cdr3_nt: TGTGCCAGCAGTCCCGACAGGGCCCTTGGTGGTGAAGCTTTCTTT
v_call: TRBV6-1; d_call: TRBD1; clone_size: once; j_call: TRBJ1-5; cdr3_aa: CASRLDRVQPQHF; cdr3_nt: TGTGCCAGCAGATTGGACAGGGTCCAGCCCCAGCATTTT
v_call: TRBV5-6; d_call: NA; clone_size: NA; j_call: TRBJ1-2; cdr3_aa: CASTGEGSSTF; cdr3_nt: TGTGCCAGCACCGGAGAAGGCTCTAGCACCTTC
v_call: TRBV5-6; d_call: NA; clone_size: few; j_call: TRBJ1-5; cdr3_aa: CASSLGYGNQPQHF; cdr3_nt: TGTGCCAGCAGCTTGGGCTACGGCAATCAGCCCCAGCATTTT
v_call: TRBV7-9; d_call: NA; clone_size: NA; j_call: TRBJ1-1; cdr3_aa: CASSSPLNTEAFF; cdr3_nt: TGTGCCAGCAGTTCTCCCCTGAACACTGAAGCTTTCTTT
v_call: TRBV7-2; d_call: NA; clone_size: NA; j_call: TRBJ1-1; cdr3_aa: CASSLARNTEAFF; cdr3_nt: TGTGCCAGCAGCTTAGCTAGGAACACTGAAGCTTTCTTT
v_call: TRBV5-4; d_call: TRBD1; clone_size: few; j_call: TRBJ2-1; cdr3_aa: CASSAQTGGNEQFF; cdr3_nt: TGTGCCAGCAGCGCCCAGACAGGGGGCAATGAGCAGTTCTTC
v_call: TRBV7-9; d_call: TRBD1; clone_size: NA; j_call: TRBJ1-1; cdr3_aa: CASSAQTGQGGLNTEAFF; cdr3_nt: TGTGCCAGCAGCGCCCAAACAGGACAGGGCGGGTTGAACACTGAAGCTTTCTTT
v_call: TRBV9; d_call: NA; clone_size: NA; j_call: TRBJ2-1; cdr3_aa: CASSVVGAVIPNEQFF; cdr3_nt: TGTGCCAGCAGCGTAGTAGGGGCAGTGATCCCAAATGAGCAGTTCTTC
v_call: TRBV5-5; d_call: TRBD1; clone_size: NA; j_call: TRBJ2-2; cdr3_aa: CASSLGMAGGITGELFF; cdr3_nt: TGTGCCAGCAGCTTGGGAATGGCAGGGGGAATCACCGGGGAGCTGTTTTTT
v_call: TRBV5-1; d_call: TRBD1; clone_size: NA; j_call: TRBJ1-2; cdr3_aa: CASSLSLISTGMGGYTF; cdr3_nt: TGCGCCAGCAGCTTGTCCCTAATATCGACAGGGATGGGAGGCTACACCTTC
v_call: TRBV29-1; d_call: TRBD1; clone_size: NA; j_call: TRBJ1-2; cdr3_aa: CSVGTGPGYGYTF; cdr3_nt: TGCAGCGTGGGGACAGGGCCTGGCTATGGCTACACCTTC
v_call: TRBV4-2; d_call: NA; clone_size: NA; j_call: TRBJ2-1; cdr3_aa: CASSPSAVSSYNEQFF; cdr3_nt: TGTGCCAGCAGCCCGTCAGCGGTTAGCTCCTACAATGAGCAGTTCTTC
v_call: TRBV11-2; d_call: NA; clone_size: NA; j_call: TRBJ1-1; cdr3_aa: CASRQGNTEAFF; cdr3_nt: TGTGCCAGCAGACAGGGCAACACTGAAGCTTTCTTT
v_call: TRBV15; d_call: TRBD1; clone_size: NA; j_call: TRBJ1-5; cdr3_aa: CATSTRQGRNQPQHF; cdr3_nt: TGTGCCACCAGCACCCGACAGGGCCGCAATCAGCCCCAGCATTTT
v_call: TRBV27; d_call: NA; clone_size: NA; j_call: TRBJ2-6; cdr3_aa: CASSLSGVVSSGANVLTF; cdr3_nt: TGTGCCAGCAGTTTAAGTGGAGTCGTTAGCTCTGGGGCCAACGTCCTGACTTTC
v_call: TRBV4-1; d_call: TRBD1; clone_size: NA; j_call: TRBJ1-2; cdr3_aa: CASSQVLTGMGYGYTF; cdr3_nt: TGCGCCAGCAGCCAAGTTCTGACAGGGATGGGGTATGGCTACACCTTC
v_call: TRBV7-8; d_call: TRBD1; clone_size: NA; j_call: TRBJ2-3; cdr3_aa: CASSYRGRGTDTQYF; cdr3_nt: TGTGCCAGCAGCTACAGGGGCCGGGGCACAGATACGCAGTATTTT
v_call: TRBV7-2; d_call: NA; clone_size: NA; j_call: TRBJ1-6; cdr3_aa: CASRHNNSPLHF; cdr3_nt: TGTGCCAGCAGACATAACAATTCACCCCTCCACTTT
v_call: TRBV5-4; d_call: TRBD2; clone_size: NA; j_call: TRBJ2-7; cdr3_aa: CASSPSSGSSYEQYF; cdr3_nt: TGTGCCAGCAGCCCGAGTAGCGGGAGCTCCTACGAGCAGTACTTC
v_call: TRBV10-3; d_call: TRBD2; clone_size: NA; j_call: TRBJ2-3; cdr3_aa: CAIGLAGGPPDTQYF; cdr3_nt: TGTGCCATTGGACTAGCGGGGGGGCCCCCAGATACGCAGTATTTT
v_call: TRBV10-3; d_call: NA; clone_size: NA; j_call: TRBJ2-3; cdr3_aa: CAIRDSARTDTQYF; cdr3_nt: TGTGCCATTCGGGACTCCGCCCGCACAGATACGCAGTATTTT
v_call: TRBV7-9; d_call: TRBD2; clone_size: NA; j_call: TRBJ2-7; cdr3_aa: CASSLTSGRAGEQYF; cdr3_nt: TGTGCCAGCAGCCTGACTAGCGGGAGGGCGGGGGAGCAGTACTTC
v_call: TRBV19; d_call: NA; clone_size: NA; j_call: TRBJ1-5; cdr3_aa: CASSIFMVAPKNQPQHF; cdr3_nt: TGTGCCAGTAGTATCTTCATGGTTGCGCCAAAAAATCAGCCCCAGCATTTT
v_call: TRBV18; d_call: NA; clone_size: few; j_call: TRBJ1-6; cdr3_aa: CASSPLSSLQGPNSPLHF; cdr3_nt: TGTGCCAGCTCACCGTTGTCCTCTTTACAGGGACCAAATTCACCCCTCCACTTT
v_call: TRBV7-9; d_call: TRBD1; clone_size: NA; j_call: TRBJ2-2; cdr3_aa: CASSFRTGNTGELFF; cdr3_nt: TGTGCCAGCAGCTTCCGGACAGGGAACACCGGGGAGCTGTTTTTT
v_call: TRBV6-6; d_call: NA; clone_size: NA; j_call: TRBJ2-7; cdr3_aa: CASKPRRGPFYEQYF; cdr3_nt: TGTGCCAGCAAACCACGCAGGGGCCCCTTCTACGAGCAGTACTTC
v_call: TRBV5-1; d_call: TRBD1; clone_size: NA; j_call: TRBJ2-7; cdr3_aa: CASSLSPGRGQEQYF; cdr3_nt: TGCGCCAGCAGCTTGAGCCCCGGCAGGGGGCAAGAGCAGTACTTC
v_call: TRBV6-1; d_call: TRBD1; clone_size: NA; j_call: TRBJ1-4; cdr3_aa: CASSDLTGTGDEKLFF; cdr3_nt: TGTGCCAGCAGTGACCTAACCGGGACAGGGGATGAAAAACTGTTTTTT
v_call: TRBV5-1; d_call: TRBD2; clone_size: many; j_call: TRBJ2-3; cdr3_aa: CASSLREGSSTDTQYF; cdr3_nt: TGCGCCAGCAGCTTGCGGGAGGGGTCGAGCACAGATACGCAGTATTTT
v_call: TRBV6-5; d_call: TRBD1; clone_size: NA; j_call: TRBJ2-7; cdr3_aa: CASSLGQAFEQYF; cdr3_nt: TGTGCCAGCAGTCTGGGACAGGCTTTCGAGCAGTACTTC
v_call: TRBV7-9; d_call: TRBD1; clone_size: NA; j_call: TRBJ1-1; cdr3_aa: CASTYRGFDTEAFF; cdr3_nt: TGTGCCAGCACGTACAGGGGATTCGACACTGAAGCTTTCTTT
v_call: TRBV4-1; d_call: NA; clone_size: NA; j_call: TRBJ1-3; cdr3_aa: CASSQEYVWGGHSGNTIYF; cdr3_nt: TGCGCCAGCAGCCAAGAATATGTGTGGGGGGGCCACTCTGGAAACACCATATATTTT
v_call: TRBV27; d_call: TRBD1; clone_size: NA; j_call: TRBJ2-1; cdr3_aa: CASRQGAVYEQFF; cdr3_nt: TGTGCCAGCAGGCAGGGGGCTGTCTATGAGCAGTTCTTC